This TCR beta chain was profiled in a study of human T cells and chemical hapten exposure. Notes on the study in general: Counts of TCRs expanded at PT1 correlated positively with patch test score.

Time point of the sample: pre-sensitization, week 0. Specified treatment: therapeutic diphenylcyclopropenone sensitization with weekly scalp DPC. Using its own MiXCR run on the RACE reads, TCRdb lists one record per CDR3 protein. The sample consists of about 40,000 distinct CDR3 sequences, more than 9% of them appearing once. About this clonotype: Its target is not known.

V was pared by 8 bases and J by 5 bases, with 12 bases between. CDR3 length: 12 amino acids. Germline CDR1 SQVTM, CDR2 ANQGSEA. The specimen comprised whole blood, sampled in connection with sensitization to the hapten diphenylcyclopropenone (DPC). V usage is TRBV29-1 and J usage is TRBJ2-2; possibly TRBD1 for D (5 bases). The TCR sequence derives from a man aged 25 to 45 with alopecia areata. Some clones in this sample may be carry-over from other donors' samples. CDR3 residues: CSLTAPTGELFF. The CDR3 DNA sequence: TGCAGCCTGACAGCCCCGACCGGGGAGCTGTTTTTT.